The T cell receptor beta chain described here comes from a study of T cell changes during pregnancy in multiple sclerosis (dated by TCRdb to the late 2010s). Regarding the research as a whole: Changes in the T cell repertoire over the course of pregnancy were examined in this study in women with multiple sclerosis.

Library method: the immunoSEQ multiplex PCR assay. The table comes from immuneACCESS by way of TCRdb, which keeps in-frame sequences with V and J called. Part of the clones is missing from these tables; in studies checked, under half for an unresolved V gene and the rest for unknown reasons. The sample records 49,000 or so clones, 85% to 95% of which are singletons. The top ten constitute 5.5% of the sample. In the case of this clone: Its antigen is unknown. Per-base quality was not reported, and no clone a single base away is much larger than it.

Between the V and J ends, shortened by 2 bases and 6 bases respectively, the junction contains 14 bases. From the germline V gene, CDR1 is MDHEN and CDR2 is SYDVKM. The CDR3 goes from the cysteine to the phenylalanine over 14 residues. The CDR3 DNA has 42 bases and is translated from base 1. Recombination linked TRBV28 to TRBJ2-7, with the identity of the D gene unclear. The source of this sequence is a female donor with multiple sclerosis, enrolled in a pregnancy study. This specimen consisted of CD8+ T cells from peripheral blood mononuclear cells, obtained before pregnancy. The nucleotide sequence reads TGTGCCAGCAGTTTAAGTACGGTTAGTGGCGAGCAGTACTTC. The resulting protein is CASSLSTVSGEQYF. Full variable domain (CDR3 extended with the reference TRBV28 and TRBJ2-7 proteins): DVKVTQSSRYLVKRTGEKVFLECVQDMDHENMFWYRQDPGLGLRLIYFSYDVKMKEKGDIPEGYSVSREKKERFSLILESASTNQTSMYLCASSLSTVSGEQYFGPGTRLTVT.